Listed below are T cell receptor beta chains from one sample, sequenced in a study of T-cell memory formation after mild COVID-19. TCRdb reanalysed the 5' RACE reads using MiXCR and keeps one entry per CDR3 protein. The data contain approximately 100,000 distinct CDR3 sequences, around 10% of them singletons. Sequences were obtained from PBMCs or a T cell subset sorted from them (not recorded which). All receptors derive from a man between 18 and 35 years old who had mild COVID-19 (a few samples of this study predate the infection). Cell type and time point are not known. CDR3s include the opening cysteine and the closing phenylalanine or tryptophan. A D gene is named only where the DNA matches it firmly.

cdr3_aa: CASASGSRSYNEQFF
j_call: TRBJ2-1
d_call: .
v_call: TRBV27

cdr3_aa: CASSSQLRDSNEKLFF
j_call: TRBJ1-4
d_call: TRBD1
v_call: TRBV7-6

cdr3_aa: CSVEDRDRDSLGQFF
j_call: TRBJ2-1
d_call: TRBD1
v_call: TRBV29-1

cdr3_aa: CASSQGGRGPGELFF
j_call: TRBJ2-2
d_call: .
v_call: TRBV4-1

cdr3_aa: CASSSVPPTEKLFF
j_call: TRBJ1-4
d_call: .
v_call: TRBV27

cdr3_aa: CASSQDLGSPGTGHHSNQPQHF
j_call: TRBJ1-5
d_call: TRBD1
v_call: TRBV4-1

cdr3_aa: CASSLTTGPRELFF
j_call: TRBJ2-2
d_call: .
v_call: TRBV14

cdr3_aa: CATSDSDTQYF
j_call: TRBJ2-3
d_call: .
v_call: TRBV24-1

cdr3_aa: CASSLSGTGGLETQYF
j_call: TRBJ2-5
d_call: TRBD2
v_call: TRBV11-2

cdr3_aa: CASSPPETQRNEQYF
j_call: TRBJ2-7
d_call: .
v_call: TRBV18

cdr3_aa: CASSLAGRGGTDTQYF
j_call: TRBJ2-3
d_call: .
v_call: TRBV5-1

cdr3_aa: CASNGGGTGELFF
j_call: TRBJ2-2
d_call: TRBD2
v_call: TRBV4-2

cdr3_aa: CASGDRGYSNQPQHF
j_call: TRBJ1-5
d_call: .
v_call: TRBV4-1

cdr3_aa: CASSFAADAAATGELFF
j_call: TRBJ2-2
d_call: .
v_call: TRBV12-3/TRBV12-4

cdr3_aa: CASQQEYSPLHF
j_call: TRBJ1-6
d_call: .
v_call: TRBV7-9

cdr3_aa: CASSLEGGYHNEQFF
j_call: TRBJ2-1
d_call: .
v_call: TRBV3-1

cdr3_aa: CASSLCQESLCQQFF
j_call: TRBJ2-1
d_call: .
v_call: TRBV5-1

cdr3_aa: CASSFGGDEQFF
j_call: TRBJ2-1
d_call: TRBD2
v_call: TRBV5-4

cdr3_aa: CASSPLVRGGADQETQYF
j_call: TRBJ2-5
d_call: .
v_call: TRBV12-3/TRBV12-4

cdr3_aa: CASSFTLQVDYGYTF
j_call: TRBJ1-2
d_call: .
v_call: TRBV5-4

cdr3_aa: CASSETTGTNEKLFF
j_call: TRBJ1-4
d_call: .
v_call: TRBV6-1

cdr3_aa: CSASGGAPWDEQFF
j_call: TRBJ2-1
d_call: TRBD2
v_call: TRBV20-1